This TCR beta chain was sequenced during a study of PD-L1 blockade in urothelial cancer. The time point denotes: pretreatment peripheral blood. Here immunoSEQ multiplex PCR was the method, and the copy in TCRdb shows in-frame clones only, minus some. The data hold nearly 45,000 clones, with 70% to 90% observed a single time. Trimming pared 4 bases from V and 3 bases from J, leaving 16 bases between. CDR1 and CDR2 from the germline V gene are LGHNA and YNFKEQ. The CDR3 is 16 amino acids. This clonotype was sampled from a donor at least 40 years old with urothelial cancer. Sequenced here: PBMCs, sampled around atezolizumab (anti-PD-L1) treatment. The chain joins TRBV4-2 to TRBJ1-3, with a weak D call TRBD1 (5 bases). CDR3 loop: CASSPGGQGGGNTIYF. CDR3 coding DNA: TGTGCCAGCAGCCCGGGAGGGCAGGGAGGTGGAAACACCATATATTTT.